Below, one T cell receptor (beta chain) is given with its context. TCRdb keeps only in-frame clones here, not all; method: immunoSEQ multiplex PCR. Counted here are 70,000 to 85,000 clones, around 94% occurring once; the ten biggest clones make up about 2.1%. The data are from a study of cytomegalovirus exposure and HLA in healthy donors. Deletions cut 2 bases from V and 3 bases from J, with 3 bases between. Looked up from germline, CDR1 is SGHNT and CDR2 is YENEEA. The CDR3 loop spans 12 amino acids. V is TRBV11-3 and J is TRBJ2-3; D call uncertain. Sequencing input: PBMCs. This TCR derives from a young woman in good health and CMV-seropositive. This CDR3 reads CASSLTTDTQYF. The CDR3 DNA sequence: TGTGCCAGCAGCTTAACAACAGATACGCAGTATTTT.